This is a list of T cell receptor beta chains from one sample in a study of T cells in Graves' hyperthyroidism and ophthalmopathy. TCRdb re-analysed the multiplex PCR reads in MiXCR, keeping a single row per CDR3 protein. The sample has about 400,000 distinct CDR3 sequences, more than 20% seen once; the top ten hold around 79%. Sequenced material: blood. The receptors shown here come from a man in his forties or fifties with Graves' hyperthyroidism. CDR3s include the opening cysteine and the closing phenylalanine or tryptophan. The D gene is left open where the match is weak. A clone size is listed for some rows: how often the clone was seen (once, few, many), or a class if it is expanded.

D | J | V | size | CDR3 | DNA
NA | TRBJ2-5 | TRBV9 | NA | CASSVAQTQETQYF | TGTGCCAGCAGCGTAGCGCAGACCCAAGAGACCCAGTACTTC
NA | TRBJ2-7 | TRBV6-5 | NA | CASSYSWGAIYEQYF | TGTGCCAGCAGTTACTCATGGGGGGCGATCTACGAGCAGTACTTC
TRBD1 | TRBJ2-3 | TRBV6-1 | NA | CASSGPGQEITDTQYF | TGTGCCAGCAGTGGACCGGGACAGGAGATCACAGATACGCAGTATTTT
TRBD2 | TRBJ2-3 | TRBV5-1 | few | CASRLLAGVDTQYF | TGCGCCAGCAGGCTACTAGCGGGAGTGGATACGCAGTATTTT
TRBD2 | TRBJ2-3 | TRBV20-1 | NA | CSAKTSGLTDTQYF | TGCAGTGCCAAGACTAGCGGCCTCACAGATACGCAGTATTTT
NA | TRBJ2-1 | TRBV20-1 | NA | CSARGLTRAGGSYNEQFF | TGCAGTGCCAGGGGTCTAACTAGAGCAGGTGGCTCCTACAATGAGCAGTTCTTC
TRBD1 | TRBJ1-5 | TRBV28 | few | CASRPWIGQGSNQPQHF | TGTGCCAGCAGACCTTGGATCGGACAGGGGAGCAATCAGCCCCAGCATTTT
TRBD1 | TRBJ2-7 | TRBV2 | many | CARGGQSSYEQYF | TGTGCCCGTGGGGGACAGAGCTCCTACGAGCAGTACTTC
TRBD1 | TRBJ1-2 | TRBV3-1 | NA | CASSQPGTGGDYGYTF | TGTGCCAGCAGCCAACCCGGGACAGGGGGCGACTATGGCTACACCTTC
NA | TRBJ2-7 | TRBV11-2 | many | CASSQEGLQGGYYEQYF | TGTGCCAGCAGCCAAGAGGGACTTCAGGGTGGGTACTACGAGCAGTACTTC
NA | TRBJ2-1 | TRBV11-2 | few | CASSLIPNEQFF | TGTGCCAGCAGCTTAATCCCCAATGAGCAGTTCTTC
TRBD2 | TRBJ2-1 | TRBV15 | NA | CATSRGFEREVDEQFF | TGTGCCACCAGCAGAGGATTCGAGCGGGAGGTGGATGAGCAGTTCTTC
TRBD1 | TRBJ1-5 | TRBV20-1 | NA | CSAHEQGTGNQPQHF | TGCAGTGCCCACGAACAGGGGACAGGCAATCAGCCCCAGCATTTT
NA | TRBJ1-4 | TRBV20-1 | NA | CSVRDVQNEKLFF | TGCAGTGTTCGGGACGTACAAAATGAAAAACTGTTTTTT
NA | TRBJ1-5 | TRBV2 | NA | CASSETEGHQPQHF | TGTGCCAGCAGTGAGACAGAGGGCCATCAGCCCCAGCATTTT
NA | TRBJ1-2 | TRBV14 | few | CASSQGVSPFVYGYTF | TGTGCCAGCAGCCAAGGCGTCAGTCCTTTTGTCTATGGCTACACCTTC
TRBD1 | TRBJ2-7 | TRBV7-9 | NA | CASSRGQGAGEQYF | TGTGCCAGCAGCCGTGGACAGGGGGCTGGAGAGCAGTACTTC
NA | TRBJ2-5 | TRBV7-8 | many | CASSLTDQETQYF | TGTGCCAGCAGCTTGACAGACCAAGAGACCCAGTACTTC
NA | TRBJ2-2 | TRBV9 | many | CASSGRDGRQSTGELFF | TGTGCCAGCAGCGGACGCGACGGACGGCAAAGCACCGGGGAGCTGTTTTTT
NA | TRBJ2-5 | TRBV15 | few | CATSRDWGEDQETQYF | TGTGCCACCAGCAGAGATTGGGGGGAGGATCAGGAGACCCAGTACTTC